This T cell receptor (beta chain) comes out of a study of blood T cells in healthy people across ages (dated by TCRdb to the mid-2010s). For the wider study: In model experiments, template switching captured roughly one uniquely barcoded TCR beta cDNA molecule for every two T cells. To track age-related changes in TCR beta repertoire diversity, the study relied on deep sequencing normalized with unique cDNA molecular identifiers. Four age groups were formed from the donors: young (average approximately 15 years), middle-aged (around 37), aged (over 55) and long-lived (approximately 80). Donors of different ages were randomly distributed across sequencing lanes to avoid experimental bias. The study analyzed two additional independent replicas of 1 million unique cDNA reads from the same blood draw for two donors, one aged 18 to 29 and one aged 80 or older. The full study reports these points: As age increased, observed TCR beta diversity per million T cells dropped in a roughly linear way, and a significant reduction was already evident by age around 41. The CMV infection status of donors was not known, potentially confounding age-related changes in expanded clonotypes. Compared with the aged group, the long-lived group had more naive CD4+ T cells, fewer expanded clones and increased TCR diversity, a pattern suggesting age selection. Total diversity estimates from one million sequenced T cells were considered lower bounds and underestimates. The percentage of naive T cells measured by flow cytometry correlated strongly with observed TCR beta diversity. Since profiling was done on bulk unsorted PBMCs, naive and antigen-experienced compartments could not be conclusively compared.

Systemically healthy Caucasian individuals from Russia, approximately 39 in total and aged 6 to 90 years, were included as donors. Each donor gave ten milliliters of peripheral blood, drawn into EDTA-treated Vacutainer tubes. Ficoll-Paque density-gradient centrifugation was used to isolate PBMCs, with at least 6 million per sample. Total RNA, at least 6 micrograms per sample, was extracted from PBMCs with Trizol reagent. For every donor, flow cytometry on a PBMC aliquot measured the percentage of naive CD45RAhigh/CD27high T cells. V loses 6 bases at its end and J loses 2 bases; junction bases beyond the gene matches: 3. The CDR3 covers 14 residues, taking in both the cysteine and the phenylalanine. Of the read, only the CDR3 DNA is kept; its 42 bases are in frame from base 1. Libraries came from 5' RACE. The data were produced on an Illumina HiSeq 2500. A second PCR of roughly 7 to 11 cycles was performed with a sample-barcoded 5' primer and a J-beta primer mix. A unique molecular identifier was introduced onto each TCR beta cDNA molecule by a template-switch 5' adaptor carrying 12 random nucleotides. Each sample yielded at least 2.5 million CDR3-containing paired-end reads. First-strand cDNA was synthesized from all RNA with the Mint cDNA synthesis kit, primed by a TRBC-specific oligonucleotide. Following uracil-DNA glycosylase treatment, all cDNA underwent a first 18-cycle PCR with the universal primers M1SS and BC2_uni_R. The authors processed their data as follows. For normalization, 1 million high-quality reads, each with a distinct molecular identifier, were randomly selected from each sample. Reads with shared molecular identifiers were discarded instead of being binned into consensus sequences. MiTCR, run with a Q25 quality threshold and the strictest error-elimination algorithm, handled CDR3 identification, clonotype clustering and error correction. A nonparametric unseen species model with Euler transformation was used to estimate a lower bound on total TCR beta diversity. TCRdb reprocessed the public reads (quality trimming at Q25 with fastp, clone calling with MiXCR) and kept in-frame beta chains. Each record represents a unique CDR3 protein, reported with the most common genes and DNA among its rows. The V and J calls follow TCRdb's processing rather than the paper's. Recorded for this sample are around 800,000 distinct CDR3 sequences; more than 35% of them occurred a single time. The top ten clones comprise 15% to 20% of the sample.

Concerning this clonotype: It lacks a known antigen. There are no base qualities to consult, and no much larger clone falls within one base.

The chain was built from TRBV12-3 or TRBV12-4 and TRBJ1-5; TRBD1 agrees with 8 junctional bases. The source is a man older than 75 in good health. The specimen was blood. At the DNA level, the sequence is TGTGCCAGCAGCCAGACAGGGGGCAATCAGCCCCAGCATTTT. This gives the protein CASSQTGGNQPQHF.